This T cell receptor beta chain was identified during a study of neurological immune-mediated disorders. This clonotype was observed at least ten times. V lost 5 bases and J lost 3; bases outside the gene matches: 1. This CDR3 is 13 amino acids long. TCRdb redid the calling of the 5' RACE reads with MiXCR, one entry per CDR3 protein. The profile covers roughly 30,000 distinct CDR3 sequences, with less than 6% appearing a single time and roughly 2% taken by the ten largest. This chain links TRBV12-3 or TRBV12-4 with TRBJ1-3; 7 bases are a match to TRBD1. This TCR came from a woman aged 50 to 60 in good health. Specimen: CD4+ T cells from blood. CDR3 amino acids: CASSTGVGNTIYF. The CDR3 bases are TGTGCCAGCAGTACAGGGGTTGGAAACACCATATATTTT.